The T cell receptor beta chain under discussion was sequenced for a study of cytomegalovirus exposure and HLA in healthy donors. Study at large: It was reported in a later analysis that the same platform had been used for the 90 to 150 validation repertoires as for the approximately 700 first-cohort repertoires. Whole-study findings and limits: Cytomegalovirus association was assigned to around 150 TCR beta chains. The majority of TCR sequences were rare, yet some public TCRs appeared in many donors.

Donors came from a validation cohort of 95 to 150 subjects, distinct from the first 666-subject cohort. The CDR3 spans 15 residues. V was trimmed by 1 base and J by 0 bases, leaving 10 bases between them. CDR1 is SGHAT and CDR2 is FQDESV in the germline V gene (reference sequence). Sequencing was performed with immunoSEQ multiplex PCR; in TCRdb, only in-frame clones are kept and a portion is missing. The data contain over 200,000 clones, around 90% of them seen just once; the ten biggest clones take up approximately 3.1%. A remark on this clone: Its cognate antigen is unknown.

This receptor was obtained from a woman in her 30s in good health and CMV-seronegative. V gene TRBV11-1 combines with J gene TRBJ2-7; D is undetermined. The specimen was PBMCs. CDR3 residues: CASSLVRVSSYEQYF. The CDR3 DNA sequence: TGTGCCAGCAGCTTAGTCCGGGTTAGCTCCTACGAGCAGTACTTC.